The clone carrying this T cell receptor beta chain was found a few times. Its specificity is not known. J was trimmed by 0 bases and V by 3 bases; bases with no gene match: 5. The CDR3 spans 16 residues. Germline CDR1 SNHLY, CDR2 FYNNEI. This sample was taken from a study of response to subunit inactivated influenza vaccine. TCRdb independently ran MiXCR on the RT-PCR reads; one entry per CDR3 protein. The repertoire holds 150,000 to 200,000 distinct CDR3 sequences, with about a tenth as singletons. Broader study findings: Authors suggested seasonal influenza vaccinations each recruit few new T cells.

The sample was non-naive T cells sorted from PBMCs, taken 40 to 50 days after vaccination. The sequence was collected from a man aged 50 or older who received an inactivated influenza vaccine. The chain has TRBV2 and TRBJ2-1; 7 positions match TRBD2. The CDR3 DNA is TGTGCCAGCAGTGACATACTAGCGAGCTCCTACAATGAGCAGTTCTTC. Translation: CASSDILASSYNEQFF.